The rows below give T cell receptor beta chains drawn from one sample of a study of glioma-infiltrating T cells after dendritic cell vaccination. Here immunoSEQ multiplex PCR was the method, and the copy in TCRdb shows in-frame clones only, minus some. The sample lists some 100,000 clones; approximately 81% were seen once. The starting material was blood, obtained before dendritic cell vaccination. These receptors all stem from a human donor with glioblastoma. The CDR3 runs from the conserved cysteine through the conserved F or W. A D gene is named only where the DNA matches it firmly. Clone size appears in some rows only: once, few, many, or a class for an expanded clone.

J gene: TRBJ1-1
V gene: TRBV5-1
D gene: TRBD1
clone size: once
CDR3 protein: CASSPGTVNTEAFF
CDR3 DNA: TGCGCCAGCAGCCCTGGGACAGTGAACACTGAAGCTTTCTTT

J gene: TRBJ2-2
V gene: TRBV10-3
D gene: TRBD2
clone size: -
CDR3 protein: CAITSGGPLTGELFF
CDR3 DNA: TGTGCCATCACTAGCGGGGGGCCGCTCACCGGGGAGCTGTTTTTT

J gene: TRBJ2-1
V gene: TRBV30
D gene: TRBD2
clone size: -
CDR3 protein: CAWSSGRAYNEQFF
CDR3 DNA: TGTGCCTGGAGTAGCGGGAGGGCCTACAATGAGCAGTTCTTC

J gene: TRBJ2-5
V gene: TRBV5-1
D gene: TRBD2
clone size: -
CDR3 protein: CASSLGVAGALAETQYF
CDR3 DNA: TGCGCCAGCAGCTTGGGGGTAGCGGGGGCCCTAGCGGAGACCCAGTACTTC

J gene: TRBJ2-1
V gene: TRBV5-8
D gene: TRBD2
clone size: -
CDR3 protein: CASSSTEGLADYNEQFF
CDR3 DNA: TGTGCCAGCAGCTCCACCGAGGGACTAGCGGACTACAATGAGCAGTTCTTC

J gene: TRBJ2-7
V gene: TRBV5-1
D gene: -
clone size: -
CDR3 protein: CASADRTPSYEQYF
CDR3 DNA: TGCGCCAGCGCCGACAGGACGCCCAGCTACGAGCAGTACTTC

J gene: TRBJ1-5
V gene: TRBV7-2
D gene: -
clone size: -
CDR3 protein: CASSLVSRRQPQHF
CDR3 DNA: TGTGCCAGCAGCTTAGTTAGCCGGCGGCAGCCCCAGCATTTT

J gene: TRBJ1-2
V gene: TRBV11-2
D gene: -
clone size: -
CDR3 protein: CASSLFRDIYGYTF
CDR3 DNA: TGTGCCAGCAGCTTGTTCCGGGACATCTATGGCTACACCTTC

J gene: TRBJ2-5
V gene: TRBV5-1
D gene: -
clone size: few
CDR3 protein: CASSLVGETQYF
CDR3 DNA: TGCGCCAGCAGCTTGGTCGGAGAGACCCAGTACTTC

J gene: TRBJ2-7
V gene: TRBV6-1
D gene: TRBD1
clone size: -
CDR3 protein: CASSEVAGQGAPWVSYEQYF
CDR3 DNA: TGTGCCAGCAGTGAAGTAGCGGGACAGGGGGCGCCGTGGGTGTCCTACGAGCAGTACTTC

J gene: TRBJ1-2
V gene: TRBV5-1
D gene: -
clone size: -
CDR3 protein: CASSLGPSGGYTF
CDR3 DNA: TGCGCCAGCAGCTTGGGACCTAGCGGCGGCTACACCTTC

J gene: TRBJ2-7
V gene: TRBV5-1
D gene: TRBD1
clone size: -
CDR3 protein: CASSLNRQGHEQYF
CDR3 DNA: TGCGCCAGCAGCTTGAACCGACAGGGGCACGAGCAGTACTTC

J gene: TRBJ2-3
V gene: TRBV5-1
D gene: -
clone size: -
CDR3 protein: CASSSGILSTDTQYF
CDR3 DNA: TGCGCCAGCAGCTCAGGCATCCTTAGCACAGATACGCAGTATTTT

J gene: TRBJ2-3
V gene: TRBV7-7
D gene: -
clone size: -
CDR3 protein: CASSLAQGGGTDTQYF
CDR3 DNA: TGTGCTAGCAGCTTAGCGCAAGGCGGGGGCACAGATACGCAGTATTTT

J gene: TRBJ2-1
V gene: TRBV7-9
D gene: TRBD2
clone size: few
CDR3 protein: CASSGRLAGPYNEQFF
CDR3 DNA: TGTGCCAGCAGCGGACGACTAGCGGGCCCCTACAATGAGCAGTTCTTC

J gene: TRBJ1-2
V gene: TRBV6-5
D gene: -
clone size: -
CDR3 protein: CASSYHDMRDGYTF
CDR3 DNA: TGTGCCAGCAGTTACCATGACATGAGAGATGGCTACACCTTC

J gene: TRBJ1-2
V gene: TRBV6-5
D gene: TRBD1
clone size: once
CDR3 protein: CASSTGTGGYGYTF
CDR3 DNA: TGTGCCAGCAGTACCGGGACAGGTGGCTATGGCTACACCTTC

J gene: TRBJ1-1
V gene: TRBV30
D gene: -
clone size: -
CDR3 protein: CAWATHGQQAFF
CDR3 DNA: TGTGCCTGGGCAACCCACGGACAGCAAGCTTTCTTT

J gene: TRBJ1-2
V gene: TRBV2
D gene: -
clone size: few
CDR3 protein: CAGSTRRGQPAAEGYTF
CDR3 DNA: TGTGCCGGAAGCACACGGCGGGGCCAGCCGGCGGCGGAGGGCTACACCTTC

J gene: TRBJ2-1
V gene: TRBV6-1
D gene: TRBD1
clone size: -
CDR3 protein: CASSHGQGFYNEQFF
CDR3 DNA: TGTGCCAGCAGTCATGGACAGGGGTTCTACAATGAGCAGTTCTTC

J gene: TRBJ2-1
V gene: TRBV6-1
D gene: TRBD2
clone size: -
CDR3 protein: CASTQTSGGYEQFF
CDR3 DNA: TGTGCCAGCACACAGACTAGCGGGGGTTATGAGCAGTTCTTC

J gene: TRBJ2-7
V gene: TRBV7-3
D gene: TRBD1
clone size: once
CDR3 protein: CASSAGQGARQYF
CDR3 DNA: TGTGCCAGCAGCGCCGGACAGGGGGCGCGGCAGTACTTC

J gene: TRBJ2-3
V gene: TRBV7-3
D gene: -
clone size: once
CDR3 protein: CASSPWGGAVDTQYF
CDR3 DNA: TGTGCCAGCAGCCCTTGGGGGGGGGCCGTAGATACGCAGTATTTT

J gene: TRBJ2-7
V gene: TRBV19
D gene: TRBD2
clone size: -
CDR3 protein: CASSHSGGPSYEQYF
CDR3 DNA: TGTGCCAGTAGCCATAGCGGGGGCCCCTCCTACGAGCAGTACTTC

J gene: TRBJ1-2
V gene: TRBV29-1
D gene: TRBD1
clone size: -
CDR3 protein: CSVRTGEYGYTF
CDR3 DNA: TGCAGCGTAAGAACAGGGGAATATGGCTACACCTTC

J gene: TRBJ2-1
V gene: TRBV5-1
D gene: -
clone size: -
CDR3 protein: CASSFPSQRDIARHTYNEQFF
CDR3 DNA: TGCGCCAGCAGCTTTCCATCCCAGCGGGACATAGCTCGCCACACCTACAATGAGCAGTTCTTC

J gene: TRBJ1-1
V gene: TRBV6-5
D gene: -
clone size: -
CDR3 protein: CASSYGNIAEAFF
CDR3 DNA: TGTGCCAGCAGTTACGGTAATATAGCTGAAGCTTTCTTT

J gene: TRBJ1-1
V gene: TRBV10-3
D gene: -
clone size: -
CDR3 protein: CAISAGDTEAFF
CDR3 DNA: TGTGCCATCAGTGCAGGGGACACTGAAGCTTTCTTT

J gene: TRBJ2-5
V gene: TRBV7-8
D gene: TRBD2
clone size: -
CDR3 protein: CASSKTGLAGVGGTQYF
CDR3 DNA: TGTGCCAGCAGCAAAACCGGACTAGCGGGAGTGGGGGGTACCCAGTACTTC

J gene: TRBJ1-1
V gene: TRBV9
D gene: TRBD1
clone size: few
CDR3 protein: CASSPHRGRYTEAFF
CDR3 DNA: TGTGCCAGCAGCCCCCACAGGGGAAGGTACACTGAAGCTTTCTTT

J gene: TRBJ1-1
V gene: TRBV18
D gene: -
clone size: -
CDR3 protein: CASSSRGETSAEAFF
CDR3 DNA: TGTGCCAGCTCTTCCCGCGGGGAGACGAGCGCCGAAGCTTTCTTT

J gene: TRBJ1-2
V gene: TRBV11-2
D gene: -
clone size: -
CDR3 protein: CASSLFLYWYYGYTF
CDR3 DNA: TGTGCCAGCAGCTTATTCCTGTACTGGTACTATGGCTACACCTTC

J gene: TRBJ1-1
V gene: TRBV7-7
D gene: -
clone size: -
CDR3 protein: CASSFFPGTEAFF
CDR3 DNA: TGTGCTAGCAGCTTTTTTCCAGGGACTGAAGCTTTCTTT

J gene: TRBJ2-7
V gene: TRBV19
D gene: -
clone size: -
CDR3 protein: CASRDRSDEQYF
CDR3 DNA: TGTGCCAGTAGAGACAGATCCGACGAGCAGTACTTC

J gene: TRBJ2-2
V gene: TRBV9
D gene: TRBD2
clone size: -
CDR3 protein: CASSAATSAYTGELFF
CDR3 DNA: TGTGCCAGCAGCGCTGCGACTAGCGCGTACACCGGGGAGCTGTTTTTT

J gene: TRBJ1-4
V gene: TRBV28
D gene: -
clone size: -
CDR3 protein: CASSPGGGPEKLFF
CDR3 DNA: TGTGCCAGCAGCCCGGGGGGAGGTCCTGAAAAACTGTTTTTT

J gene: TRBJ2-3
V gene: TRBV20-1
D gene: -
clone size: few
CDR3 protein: CSALYRDTQYF
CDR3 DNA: TGCAGTGCTCTCTACCGAGATACGCAGTATTTT

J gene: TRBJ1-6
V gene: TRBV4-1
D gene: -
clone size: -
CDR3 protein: CASSRMGGGTYNSPLHF
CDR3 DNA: TGCGCCAGCAGCCGGATGGGCGGAGGGACCTATAATTCACCCCTCCACTTT

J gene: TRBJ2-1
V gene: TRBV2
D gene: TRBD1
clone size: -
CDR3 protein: CATQGDRGPYEQFF
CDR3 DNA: TGTGCCACCCAAGGGGACAGGGGGCCCTATGAGCAGTTCTTC

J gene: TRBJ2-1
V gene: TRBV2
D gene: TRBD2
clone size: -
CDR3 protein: CASSQLAGSGGEQFF
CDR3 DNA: TGTGCCAGCAGTCAACTAGCGGGGTCGGGGGGTGAGCAGTTCTTC

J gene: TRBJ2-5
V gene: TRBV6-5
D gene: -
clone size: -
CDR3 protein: CASSYSLRETQYF
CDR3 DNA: TGTGCCAGCAGTTACTCGCTTAGAGAGACCCAGTACTTC

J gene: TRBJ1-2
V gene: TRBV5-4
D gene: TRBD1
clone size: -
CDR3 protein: CASSLRGQGWPGYTF
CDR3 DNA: TGTGCCAGCAGCTTGCGTGGACAGGGCTGGCCTGGCTACACCTTC

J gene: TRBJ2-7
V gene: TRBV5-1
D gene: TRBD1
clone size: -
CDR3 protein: CASSSRQGYEQYF
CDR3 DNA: TGCGCCAGCAGCTCCCGACAGGGCTACGAGCAGTACTTC

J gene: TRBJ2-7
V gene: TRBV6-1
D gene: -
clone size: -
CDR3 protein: CANSRRGKSYEQYF
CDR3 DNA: TGTGCCAACAGCCGGCGGGGAAAATCCTACGAGCAGTACTTC

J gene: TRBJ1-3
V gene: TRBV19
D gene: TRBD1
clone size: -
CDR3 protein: CASSPPGTGTGNTIYF
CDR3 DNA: TGTGCCAGTAGCCCGCCCGGGACAGGGACTGGAAACACCATATATTTT

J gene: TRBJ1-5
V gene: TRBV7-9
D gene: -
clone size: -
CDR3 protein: CASSLGVGGDSNQPQHF
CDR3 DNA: TGTGCCAGCAGCTTAGGGGTGGGAGGGGATAGCAATCAGCCCCAGCATTTT